Below, 30 T cell receptor beta chains from the same sample are listed, as sequenced in a study of beta chain features in type 1 diabetes. Of the isolated RNA, all was reverse transcribed, and so the sequenced material was expressed TCRB transcripts. Produced via immunoSEQ multiplex PCR; TCRdb's table is partial and in-frame only. The sample gives about 150,000 clones, roughly an eighth of which show up once; 1% to 1.5% is in the top ten. Their target antigens are unknown. Study-wide points: Significant though moderate, a shortening of TCRB CDR3s appeared in all four CD4+ subsets of Type 1 diabetes patients.

The sample taken for sequencing was central memory CD4+ T cells from blood. All receptors come from a young man with type 1 diabetes.

The chain couples TRBV2 to TRBJ1-5, with 7 bases aligning to TRBD1. From germline, CDR1 is SNHLY and CDR2 FYNNEI. V lost 4 bases to trimming and J lost 4 bases; unmatched junction nucleotides: 4. This CDR3 region has 14 residues. The CDR3 region is CASSVQGWNQPQHF. Here the CDR3 DNA reads TGTGCCAGCAGTGTACAGGGGTGGAATCAGCCCCAGCATTTT.

This clone appeared many times. The J gene is TRBJ1-2, the V gene TRBV5-1, with 7 bases lining up with TRBD1. V lost 4 bases to trimming and J lost 2 bases; unmatched junction nucleotides: 8. This CDR3 region has 15 residues. Germline CDR1 is SGHRS and CDR2 is YFSETQ. The CDR3 here is CASSPGTVVNYGYTF. In DNA form, the CDR3 reads TGCGCCAGCAGCCCTGGGACAGTCGTAAACTATGGCTACACCTTC.

V is TRBV29-1 and J is TRBJ2-3; 8 bases are shared with TRBD2. CDR3 size: 15 residues. Germline V gene sequence: CDR1 SQVTM, CDR2 ANQGSEA. CDR3 nucleotides: TGCAGTGCAGCACGGACTAGCCGTAGCACAGATACGCAGTATTTT. Protein: CSAARTSRSTDTQYF.

In regard to this clone: This may come from a read error, since a much larger clone is one base off. The chain has TRBV30 and TRBJ2-5; D might be TRBD2 (6 bases). The ends were cut back, 1 base at V and 7 bases at J, with 10 bases in the middle. The CDR3 length is 12 residues. From germline, CDR1 is GTSNPN and CDR2 SVGIG (reference sequence). The CDR3 region is CAWSGGRGTQYF. The CDR3 DNA reads TGTGCCTGGAGTGGAGGGCGGGGGACCCAGTACTTC.

Remarks on this clone: With a far larger clone one base away, a read error is the likely cause. The chain is built from TRBV7-2 and TRBJ2-7; D could derive from TRBD1 or TRBD2 (7 bases each). V was clipped by 5 bases and J by 3 bases, with 17 bases between them. The germline V gene has CDR1 SGHTA and CDR2 FQGNSA. CDR3 length: 15 residues. CDR3 DNA: TGTGCCAGCAGCCCAGGGGGGGTCCCGTACTACGAGCAGTACTTC. It codes for CASSPGGVPYYEQYF.

The CDR3: CATRSDSLMNTEAFF. The CDR3 DNA follows: TGTGCCACCAGATCGGACAGCCTAATGAACACTGAAGCTTTCTTT. The rearrangement uses TRBV15 and TRBJ1-1, with D possibly being TRBD1 (6 bases). Trimming removed 6 bases from V and 0 bases from J, with 14 bases in between. Per the germline V gene, CDR1 is LNHNV and CDR2 is YYDKDF (reference sequence). The CDR3 covers 15 residues. Full variable domain (outside the CDR3, taken from reference TRBV15 and TRBJ1-1): DAMVIQNPRYQVTQFGKPVTLSCSQTLNHNVMYWYQQKSSQAPKLLFHYYDKDFNNEADTPDNFQSRRPNTSFCFLDIRSPGLGDTAMYLCATRSDSLMNTEAFFGQGTRLTVV.

This clone turned up a few times. The V and J genes are TRBV30 and TRBJ1-1; D is perhaps TRBD1 (5 bases). There are 13 residues in the CDR3. The V gene lost 0 bases and the J gene lost 4 bases, with 9 bases spanning the gap. Germline V gives CDR1 GTSNPN, CDR2 SVGIG (reference sequence). In DNA, the CDR3 is TGTGCCTGGAGTGTGACAGAGGGCACTGAAGCTTTCTTT. This encodes CAWSVTEGTEAFF.

The chain uses TRBV30 and TRBJ2-2; tentatively, D is TRBD1 (6 bases). This CDR3 spans 14 amino acids. Germline-derived CDR1 and CDR2 are GTSNPN and SVGIG (reference sequence). V was clipped by 3 bases and J by 7 bases, with 15 bases between them. CDR3 sequence reads: CAWRSTGWDGELFF. In nucleotides, the CDR3 is TGTGCCTGGAGGTCGACAGGTTGGGACGGGGAGCTGTTTTTT.

The sample holds one count of this clone. The rearrangement joins TRBV10-3 to TRBJ2-5; TRBD2 aligns across 7 bases. Matching the DNA end better, TRBJ2-7 makes the J call doubtful. The germline V gene has CDR1 ENHRY and CDR2 SYGVKD. The CDR3 has 13 residues. CDR3 bases: TGTGCCATGGCGGGGGACCACTCCTACGAGCAGTACTTC. It encodes CAMAGDHSYEQYF.

This clone was counted a few times. The chain joins TRBV7-2 to TRBJ1-1; D gene uncertain. Per germline, CDR1 SGHTA and CDR2 FQGNSA. This CDR3 is 11 amino acids long. V was clipped by 1 base and J by 8 bases, with 5 bases between them. The CDR3 coding sequence is TGTGCCAGCAGCTTAGTGAGGGAAGCTTTCTTT. This translates into CASSLVREAFF.

This chain connects TRBV27 to TRBJ2-7; TRBD1 might be the D (6 bases). The CDR3 is made up of 14 amino acids. Germline values: CDR1 MNHEY, CDR2 SMNVEV (reference sequence). Trimming left V 5 bases short and J 5 bases short, with 16 bases between. CDR3 bases: TGTGCCAGCAGTCCGATAGGGGGAGAGGACGAGCAGTACTTC. It translates to CASSPIGGEDEQYF.

This clone was seen a handful of times. J is TRBJ2-7 and V is TRBV6-1, with D perhaps given as TRBD1 or TRBD2 (5 bases each). Germline V gene data show CDR1 as MNHNS and CDR2 as SASEGT. The CDR3 runs to 14 residues. The V end was cut by 4 bases, the J end by 2 bases, with 12 bases between. The CDR3 loop reads CASSVNGATYEQYF. As DNA, the CDR3 is TGTGCCAGCAGTGTCAACGGGGCCACCTACGAGCAGTACTTC.

The sample holds a few counts of this clone. The CDR3 loop is CASSDPRTGSSGNTIYF. DNA of the CDR3: TGTGCCAGCAGTGATCCCAGGACAGGCTCGTCTGGAAACACCATATATTTT. The chain is built from TRBV6-1 and TRBJ1-3; TRBD1 aligns across 7 bases. Germline CDR1 MNHNS, CDR2 SASEGT. V dropped 3 bases and J dropped 1; count of bases not matched to a gene: 9. The CDR3 loop spans 17 amino acids.

This clone occurred a few times. This chain uses TRBV6-5 with TRBJ2-7, with 11 bases matching TRBD1. Trimming took 2 bases from V and 3 from J; bases not matched to a gene: 3. CDR3 length: 15 amino acids. Germline lookup yields CDR1 MNHEY and CDR2 SVGAGI. CDR3 DNA: TGTGCCAGCAGTTACACGGGGACAGGGGGCTACGAGCAGTACTTC. Protein product: CASSYTGTGGYEQYF.

There are a few counts of this clone. The CDR3, as DNA: TGTGCCAGCAGCTTAAGGGCAACTAATGAAAAACTGTTTTTT. This translates into CASSLRATNEKLFF. V and J are TRBV7-9 and TRBJ1-4; D is undetermined. This CDR3 has 14 residues. The germline CDR1 and CDR2 sequences are SEHNR and FQNEAQ (reference sequence). With 2 bases removed from V and 0 bases from J, the gap between germline ends came to 4 bases.

There are a few counts of this clone. The rearrangement uses TRBV28 and TRBJ1-1, with D possibly TRBD1 on 5 matching bases. This CDR3 has 14 amino acids. Germline assignment: CDR1 MDHEN and CDR2 SYDVKM. V lost 7 bases to trimming and J lost 9 bases, with 21 bases between them. CDR3 nucleotide sequence: TGTGCCAGCATCCTTCCCGGGACCCTCGGCCAAGCTTTCTTT. Amino acids: CASILPGTLGQAFF.

This clone has at least ten counts. The gene calls are TRBV6-1 and TRBJ2-2; the D gene is possibly TRBD1 (5 bases). The V gene lost 6 bases and the J gene lost 5 bases, with 16 bases spanning the gap. This CDR3 has 15 residues. In germline, CDR1 is MNHNS, CDR2 SASEGT. The CDR3 DNA reads TGTGCCAGCAGCGGTGTGTCCCAGGGAACCGGGGAGCTGTTTTTT. Amino acid sequence: CASSGVSQGTGELFF.

V usage is TRBV5-4 and J usage is TRBJ2-5; the match to TRBD1 covers 11 bases. V lost 4 bases to trimming and J lost 2 bases; unmatched junction nucleotides: 4. The CDR3 totals 15 residues. Looked up from germline, CDR1 is SGHNT and CDR2 is YYREEE (reference sequence). In DNA form, the CDR3 reads TGTGCCAGCAGCCCGGGACAGGGGGTTCAAGAGACCCAGTACTTC. This sequence encodes CASSPGQGVQETQYF.

This clone has a handful of counts. The chain has TRBV5-4 and TRBJ1-4; TRBD1 might be the D (6 bases). V lost 4 bases and J 5 bases, leaving 15 bases between the germline ends. The CDR3 extends over 15 amino acids. Germline CDR1 is SGHNT and CDR2 is YYREEE (reference sequence). The DNA for the CDR3 is TGTGCCAGCAGCGTTTCGGGACAAGGAAATGAAAAACTGTTTTTT. As protein: CASSVSGQGNEKLFF.

This clone was seen a handful of times. The rearrangement links TRBV5-1 to TRBJ2-1; possibly TRBD1 for D (5 bases). The CDR3 covers 13 residues. V dropped 4 bases and J dropped 5 bases, with 10 bases sitting between them. Germline loops: CDR1 SGHRS, CDR2 YFSETQ. As DNA, the CDR3 is TGCGCCAGCAGCATTGTACAGGACAATGAGCAGTTCTTC. Translation gives CASSIVQDNEQFF.

Details on this clone: Given a much more abundant clone one base away, this may be a read error. The chain employs TRBV30 and TRBJ1-2; D is ambiguous. This CDR3 region has 11 residues. The V end was cut by 3 bases, the J end by 8 bases, with 10 bases between. The germline V gene has CDR1 GTSNPN and CDR2 SVGIG (reference sequence). CDR3 protein: CAWRPTGGYTF. Written as DNA, the CDR3 is TGTGCCTGGAGGCCGACGGGAGGCTACACCTTC.

The CDR3 coding sequence is TGTGCCAGCAGACCCACCTTGGGACAGGGGGCGAGCGGCTACACCTTC. It codes for CASRPTLGQGASGYTF. This chain uses TRBV28 with TRBJ1-2, with TRBD1 matching 12 bases. Germline assignment: CDR1 MDHEN and CDR2 SYDVKM. CDR3 length equals 16 residues. J lost 8 bases, V lost 6 bases, and 13 bases had no gene match.

J is TRBJ2-1 and V is TRBV18; D remains unclear. The CDR3 is made up of 15 amino acids. CDR1 KGHSH and CDR2 LQKENI come from the germline V gene. V was pared by 6 bases and J by 8 bases, with 20 bases between. CDR3 in amino acids: CASSYLERSWYEQFF. DNA for the CDR3: TGTGCCAGCTCTTATCTTGAACGGTCTTGGTATGAGCAGTTCTTC.

This clone showed up just once. The rearrangement joins TRBV5-6 to TRBJ1-3; D not resolved. CDR1 is SGHDT, CDR2 YYEEEE, per germline. This CDR3 is built from 14 residues. The V and J ends lost 2 bases and 4 bases respectively, with 10 bases between them. The CDR3 loop is CASSLGAAGNTIYF. DNA of the CDR3: TGTGCCAGCAGCTTAGGTGCAGCCGGAAACACCATATATTTT.

In this sample, this clone turned up a few times. V is TRBV11-2 and J is TRBJ2-1, with a tentative D call TRBD1 (6 bases). CDR3 length equals 16 residues. The germline CDR1 and CDR2 sequences are SGHAT and FQNNGV. Deletions cut 1 base from V and 15 bases from J, with 25 bases between. CDR3 protein: CASSLVGLLGQRLLFF. CDR3 bases: TGTGCCAGCAGCTTAGTGGGGCTCCTCGGACAGCGCCTACTGTTCTTC.

This clone has a handful of counts. J is TRBJ1-2 and V is TRBV4-1; D is possibly TRBD1 (5 bases). Germline CDR1 is MGHRA and CDR2 is YSYEKL. Trimming cost V 0 bases and J 2 bases, with 13 bases left between them. This CDR3 is built from 16 residues. DNA for the CDR3: TGCGCCAGCAGCCAAGAAGCCGGCAGGGTCAACTATGGCTACACCTTC. Its protein is CASSQEAGRVNYGYTF.

This clone was seen a handful of times. This chain connects TRBV4-1 to TRBJ2-3; 9 positions agree with TRBD2. This CDR3 comprises 17 residues. V was pared by 0 bases and J by 3 bases, with 7 bases of the junction left unmatched. Germline V CDR1 and CDR2: MGHRA, YSYEKL. CDR3 bases: TGCGCCAGCAGCCAAGATAACGCGGGGGGGCCGACAGATACGCAGTATTTT. Its translation is CASSQDNAGGPTDTQYF.

This chain links TRBV28 with TRBJ1-3, with TRBD1 matching 8 bases. CDR3 length: 14 residues. Looked up from germline, CDR1 is MDHEN and CDR2 is SYDVKM. The trim removed 9 bases at V and 0 bases at J, leaving 4 bases unmatched. Here the CDR3 reads CASYRGSSGNTIYF. In nucleotides, the CDR3 is TGTGCCAGTTACAGGGGGAGCTCTGGAAACACCATATATTTT.

This clone was seen a few times. CDR3 in amino acids: CASSLQDTEAFF. Here the CDR3 DNA reads TGTGCCAGCAGTTTACAGGACACTGAAGCTTTCTTT. The V and J genes are TRBV11-2 and TRBJ1-1; possible D gene TRBD1, 5 bases. The CDR3 has 12 residues. Germline V lookup: CDR1 SGHAT, CDR2 FQNNGV. The V gene lost 6 bases and the J gene lost 3 bases, with 8 bases spanning the gap. The whole variable domain, filled in from reference TRBV11-2 and TRBJ1-1, reads EAGVAQSPRYKIIEKRQSVAFWCNPISGHATLYWYQQILGQGPKLLIQFQNNGVVDDSQLPKDRFSAERLKGVDSTLKIQPAKLEDSAVYLCASSLQDTEAFFGQGTRLTVV.

The gene calls are TRBV5-6 and TRBJ2-1; D gene unclear. The CDR3 runs to 17 residues. V lost 0 bases to trimming and J lost 0 bases, with 13 bases between them. The germline CDR1 and CDR2 sequences are SGHDT and YYEEEE. CDR3 loop: CASSLVGSASSYNEQFF. The CDR3 DNA follows: TGTGCCAGCAGCTTGGTTGGGTCAGCCAGCTCCTACAATGAGCAGTTCTTC.